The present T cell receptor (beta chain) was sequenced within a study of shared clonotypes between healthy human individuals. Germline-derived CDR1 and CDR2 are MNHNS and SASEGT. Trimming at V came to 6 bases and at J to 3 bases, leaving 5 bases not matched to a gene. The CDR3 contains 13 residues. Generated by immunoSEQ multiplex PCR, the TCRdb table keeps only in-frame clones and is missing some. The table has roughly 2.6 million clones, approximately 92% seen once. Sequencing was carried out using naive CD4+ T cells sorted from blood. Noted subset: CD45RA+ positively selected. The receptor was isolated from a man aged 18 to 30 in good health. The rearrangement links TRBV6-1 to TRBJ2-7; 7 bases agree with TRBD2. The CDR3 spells CASSIGDYYEQYF. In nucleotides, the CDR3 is TGTGCCAGCAGCATCGGGGACTACTACGAGCAGTACTTC.